Given below is one T cell receptor beta chain in context. The antigen remains unidentified. Single viable CD3+CD4+CD8-CD45RO+ cells were sorted as the memory CD4+ T cells. Trimming pared 5 bases from V and 1 base from J, leaving 14 bases between. Germline assignment: CDR1 MGHDK and CDR2 SYGVNS. CDR3 length: 15 amino acids. Sequenced by immunoSEQ multiplex PCR; TCRdb stores in-frame clones only, minus some. The sample lists roughly 54,000 clones, just over 75% occurring once. This record comes from a study of memory CD4+ T cells and cytomegalovirus serostatus. Study-wide results and caveats: The CMV-associated TCR signature appears largely within the CD4+ memory repertoire.

The genes are TRBV25-1 and TRBJ2-5, with D possibly called TRBD1 or TRBD2 (5 bases each). The TCR originated in an adult in good health and CMV-seronegative. The sample consisted of memory CD4+ T cells from blood. The DNA for the CDR3 is TGTGCCAGCAGTTTAACGGGACCGAGCCAAGAGACCCAGTACTTC. Residues: CASSLTGPSQETQYF.